This record concerns one TCR beta chain sequence. This sample is part of a study of shared clonotypes between healthy human individuals. This CDR3 contains 18 residues. V dropped 0 bases and J dropped 0; count of bases not matched to a gene: 10. The data were produced by immunoSEQ multiplex PCR, yet TCRdb's version contains in-frame clones alone and is incomplete. The repertoire has millions of clones, approximately 94% of them found once; the top ten carry more than 1.5%. CD45RO negativity and positive selection for CCR7 defined naive CD8 cells, a population that excluded terminally differentiated effector memory CD45RA+ cells.

The sample consisted of naive CD8+ T cells from PBMCs. The chain combines TRBV5-3 with TRBJ2-7; 9 nucleotides align to TRBD1. TRBV5-3 is flagged as an ORF with uncertain function. This TCR was recovered from a man younger than 35 in good health. Some clones in this sample may be carry-over from other donors' samples. The chain's CDR3 is CARSLALWTGDYSYEQYF. The CDR3 nucleotides are TGTGCCAGAAGCTTGGCTCTTTGGACAGGGGATTACTCCTACGAGCAGTACTTC.